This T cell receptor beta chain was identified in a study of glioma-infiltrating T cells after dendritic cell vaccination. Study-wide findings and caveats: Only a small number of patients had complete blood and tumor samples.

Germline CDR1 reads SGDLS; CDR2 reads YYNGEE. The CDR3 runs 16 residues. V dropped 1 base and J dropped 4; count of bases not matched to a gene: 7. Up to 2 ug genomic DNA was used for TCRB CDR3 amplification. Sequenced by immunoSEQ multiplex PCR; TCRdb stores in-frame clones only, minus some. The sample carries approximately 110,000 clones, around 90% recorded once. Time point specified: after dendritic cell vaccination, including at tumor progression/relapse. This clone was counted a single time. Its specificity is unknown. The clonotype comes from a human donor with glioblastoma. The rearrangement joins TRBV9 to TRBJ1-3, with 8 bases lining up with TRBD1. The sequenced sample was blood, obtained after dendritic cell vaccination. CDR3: CASSVTGGSSGNTIYF. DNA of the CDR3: TGTGCCAGCAGCGTAACAGGGGGGTCCTCGGGAAACACCATATATTTT.